This T cell receptor beta chain was obtained from a study of T-cell reconstitution after alpha-beta-depleted transplantation in children. Germline CDR1 and CDR2: DFQATT and SNEGSKA (reference sequence). The CDR3 is made up of 15 amino acids. The germline V and J ends were trimmed by 0 bases and 0 bases, with 10 bases remaining between them. A library of TCRbeta sequences, prepared with unique molecular identifiers, was generated. Each CDR3 protein gets one entry after TCRdb re-called the PCR reads with MiXCR. The table has approximately 800,000 distinct CDR3 sequences, about 15% seen once. Study-level findings and limits: T-cell counts and diversity were attributed mostly to newly produced T cells one year after transplant. It was surviving recipient T cells and thymic progenitors that gave some patients high TCRbeta diversity at day 60. Expanded clones from the graft, numbering several hundred, reportedly supplied alpha-beta T cells about two months after transplant.

This clonotype appeared a few times. No antigen is known for it. The input for sequencing was PBMCs, mostly from graft donor cells, taken 360 days after TCRalphabeta/CD19-depleted stem cell transplant. The V gene is TRBV20-1, the J gene TRBJ2-3, with a weak D call TRBD2 (6 bases). The source is a male patient younger than 18 who had a stem cell transplant for acute lymphoblastic leukemia, so the T cells may come from the graft donor. For the CDR3, the DNA is TGCAGTGCTAGAGAAGCAGGGACTAGCACAGATACGCAGTATTTT. It yields the protein CSAREAGTSTDTQYF.